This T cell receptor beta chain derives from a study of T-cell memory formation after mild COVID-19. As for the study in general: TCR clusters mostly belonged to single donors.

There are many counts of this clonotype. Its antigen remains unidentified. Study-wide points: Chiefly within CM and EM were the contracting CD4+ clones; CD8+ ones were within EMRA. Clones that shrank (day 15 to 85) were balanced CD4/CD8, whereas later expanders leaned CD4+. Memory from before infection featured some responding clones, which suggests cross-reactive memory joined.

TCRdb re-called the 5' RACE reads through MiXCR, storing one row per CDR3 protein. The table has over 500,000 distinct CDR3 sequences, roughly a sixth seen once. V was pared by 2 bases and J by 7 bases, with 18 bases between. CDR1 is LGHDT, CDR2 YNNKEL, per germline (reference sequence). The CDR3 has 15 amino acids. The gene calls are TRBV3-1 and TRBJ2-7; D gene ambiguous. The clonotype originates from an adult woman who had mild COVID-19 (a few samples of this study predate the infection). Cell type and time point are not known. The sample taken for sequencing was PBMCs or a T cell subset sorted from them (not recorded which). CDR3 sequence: CASSQFLVHTPEQYF. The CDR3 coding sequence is TGTGCCAGCAGCCAATTTTTGGTCCATACCCCTGAGCAGTACTTC.